The T cell receptor (beta chain) described here comes from a study of blood T cells in healthy people across ages. The CDR3 contains 14 residues. The germline V gene encodes CDR1 SEHNR and CDR2 FQNEAQ (reference sequence). Findings and limits, study-wide: Naive CD4+ cells and diversity were both higher in long-lived donors than in aged donors.

With regard to this clonotype: Antigen unknown.

Through a sample-barcoded 5' primer and a J-beta primer mix, a second PCR was run for roughly 6 to 12 cycles. A single record per CDR3 protein comes from TCRdb applying MiXCR to the 5' RACE reads. The data contain roughly 1.5 million distinct CDR3 sequences, roughly 43% of them singletons. The source material was blood. The chain couples TRBV7-9 to TRBJ2-1; no clear D gene. The DNA end favors TRBJ2-7, so the J call may be wrong. This receptor was taken from a woman aged 18 to 35 in good health. CDR3 sequence: CASGSLISYNEQYF. The CDR3, as DNA: TGTGCCAGCGGCAGCCTCATCTCCTACAATGAGCAGTACTTC.